The 32 T cell receptor beta chains below come from one sample, sequenced in a study of T cell responses to AZD1222 COVID-19 vaccine. The assay was immunoSEQ multiplex PCR, and TCRdb's table has in-frame clones only and misses some. The profile shows roughly 100,000 clones, roughly 87% of them singletons. Sequencing used peripheral blood, obtained on day 0 of AZD1222 vaccination. Source of these receptors: an adult in good health.

The chain links TRBV19 to TRBJ2-3; 12 bases are shared with TRBD2. The CDR3 runs to 15 residues. The germline V gene has CDR1 LNHDA and CDR2 SQIVND (reference sequence). The J segment lost 3 bases and the V segment lost 5 bases, leaving 3 bases of the junction unmatched. CDR3 region: CASSGTSGRTDTQYF. For the CDR3, the DNA is TGTGCCAGTAGTGGGACTAGCGGGCGGACAGATACGCAGTATTTT.

The gene calls are TRBV23-1 and TRBJ1-2; D unresolved. TRBV23-1 is reported as an ORF; its role is uncertain. Trimming removed 3 bases at V and 3 bases at J, with 14 bases between. CDR3 size: 15 residues. CDR3 DNA sequence: TGCGCCAGCAGTCACCAAGCTCTGAAGCACTATGGCTACACCTTC. Its protein is CASSHQALKHYGYTF.

The chain couples TRBV6-1 to TRBJ1-2; tentatively, D is TRBD1 (5 bases). V lost 5 bases to trimming and J lost 8 bases, with 15 bases between them. The germline V gene encodes CDR1 MNHNS and CDR2 SASEGT. This CDR3 contains 13 residues. CDR3 DNA sequence: TGTGCCAGCAGTCCCGGGGCGTTTAACGGCTACACCTTC. Translating gives CASSPGAFNGYTF.

V is TRBV19 and J is TRBJ1-1; maybe TRBD1 (5 bases). The CDR3 runs to 14 residues. Germline CDR1 and CDR2: LNHDA and SQIVND (reference sequence). Deletions cut 7 bases from V and 0 bases from J, with 12 bases between. The DNA of the CDR3 is TGTGCCAGTACTAGGGGTCCCTTGAACACTGAAGCTTTCTTT. It yields the protein CASTRGPLNTEAFF. Full variable domain (remainder filled in from reference TRBV19 and TRBJ1-1): DGGITQSPKYLFRKEGQNVTLSCEQNLNHDAMYWYRQDPGQGLRLIYYSQIVNDFQKGDIAEGYSVSREKKESFPLTVTSAQKNPTAFYLCASTRGPLNTEAFFGQGTRLTVV.

This chain joins TRBV19 and TRBJ1-5; D not certain. Germline V gives CDR1 LNHDA, CDR2 SQIVND (reference sequence). Trimming left V 3 bases short and J 5 bases short, with 14 bases between. The CDR3 is made up of 15 amino acids. CDR3: CASSMRSSAYQPQHF. In DNA, the CDR3 is TGTGCCAGTAGTATGCGGTCGTCAGCATATCAGCCCCAGCATTTT. Drawing the rest from reference TRBV19 and TRBJ1-5, the complete variable domain is DGGITQSPKYLFRKEGQNVTLSCEQNLNHDAMYWYRQDPGQGLRLIYYSQIVNDFQKGDIAEGYSVSREKKESFPLTVTSAQKNPTAFYLCASSMRSSAYQPQHFGDGTRLSIL.

Comments on this clone: Other DNA sequences in the same sample also yield this CDR3. The rearrangement joins TRBV12-3 or TRBV12-4 to TRBJ1-1; D possibly corresponds to TRBD1 (5 bases). Trimming cost V 5 bases and J 2 bases, with 6 bases left between them. The CDR3 is 12 residues long. CDR3: CASSQGNTEAFF. CDR3 nucleotides: TGTGCCAGCAGTCAGGGTAACACTGAAGCTTTCTTT.

V usage is TRBV10-2 and J usage is TRBJ2-5, with TRBD1 identical over 7 bases. This CDR3 is 15 amino acids long. The germline V gene encodes CDR1 WSHSY and CDR2 SAAADI. Germline trimming cut 0 bases from V and 7 bases from J; bases unmatched to any gene: 8. In DNA form, the CDR3 reads TGCGCCAGCAGTGAGTCGATAGACAGGGCGGCGACCCAGTACTTC. Translation gives CASSESIDRAATQYF.

The genes are TRBV11-2 and TRBJ2-2, with a possible D match to TRBD1 (6 bases). CDR1 SGHAT and CDR2 FQNNGV come from the germline V gene. V dropped 5 bases and J dropped 5 bases, with 18 bases sitting between them. This CDR3 is built from 16 residues. The DNA for the CDR3 is TGTGCCAGCAGCCACACTCATTTAGGGGGAACCGGGGAGCTGTTTTTT. It encodes CASSHTHLGGTGELFF. The full variable domain, completed using reference TRBV11-2 and TRBJ2-2, is EAGVAQSPRYKIIEKRQSVAFWCNPISGHATLYWYQQILGQGPKLLIQFQNNGVVDDSQLPKDRFSAERLKGVDSTLKIQPAKLEDSAVYLCASSHTHLGGTGELFFGEGSRLTVL.

The gene calls are TRBV9 and TRBJ1-2, with 8 nucleotides matching TRBD1. CDR3 length: 15 amino acids. Germline trimming cut 3 bases from V and 5 bases from J; bases unmatched to any gene: 9. Germline CDR1 is SGDLS and CDR2 is YYNGEE. The CDR3 reads CASSARQQGGYGYTF. The CDR3 nucleotides are TGTGCCAGCAGCGCACGCCAACAGGGGGGATATGGCTACACCTTC.

V gene TRBV5-1 combines with J gene TRBJ1-6; D is possibly TRBD1 (5 bases). Trimming removed 2 bases at V and 6 bases at J, with 18 bases between. The CDR3 runs 17 residues. Germline values: CDR1 SGHRS, CDR2 YFSETQ. The CDR3 DNA sequence: TGCGCCAGCAGCTTAGACCTTCGGCAGGGTCCTAATTCACCCCTCCACTTT. Protein sequence: CASSLDLRQGPNSPLHF.

V is TRBV6-5 and J is TRBJ2-7, with D possibly being TRBD1 (6 bases). Germline V gene data show CDR1 as MNHEY and CDR2 as SVGAGI. The CDR3 loop spans 13 amino acids. Deletions cut 5 bases from V and 2 bases from J, with 10 bases between. The CDR3 loop reads CASSSRQAYEQYF. CDR3 nucleotides: TGTGCCAGCAGTAGTCGACAGGCCTACGAGCAGTACTTC.

The chain couples TRBV9 to TRBJ2-3; 9 nucleotides agree with TRBD2. The length of the CDR3 is 14 residues. V trimming: 4 bases; J trimming: 5 bases; junction bases outside the gene matches: 5. Germline values: CDR1 SGDLS, CDR2 YYNGEE. CDR3 coding DNA: TGTGCCAGCAGCCCCGGACTAGCGTTAGATACGCAGTATTTT. This encodes CASSPGLALDTQYF.

The chain has TRBV10-3 and TRBJ2-5, with D uncertain. This CDR3 comprises 15 residues. The germline gives CDR1 ENHRY, CDR2 SYGVKD. The V end lost 0 bases, the J end lost 4 bases, and 12 bases lay between the germline ends. CDR3 residues: CAISESSGRRETQYF. CDR3 bases: TGTGCCATCAGTGAGTCATCGGGCCGGAGAGAGACCCAGTACTTC.

There are a few counts of this clone. This chain connects TRBV27 to TRBJ1-4, with D tentatively TRBD1 (5 bases). Trimming cost V 6 bases and J 7 bases, with 12 bases left between them. Germline V gives CDR1 MNHEY, CDR2 SMNVEV (reference sequence). This CDR3 spans 13 amino acids. The CDR3 region is CASSPRVGEKLFF. The CDR3 DNA reads TGTGCCAGCAGCCCCAGGGTGGGTGAAAAACTGTTTTTT.

The rearrangement joins TRBV28 to TRBJ2-7, with D tentatively TRBD1 or TRBD2 (7 bases each). Trimming removed 7 bases at V and 5 bases at J, with 18 bases between. From germline, CDR1 is MDHEN and CDR2 SYDVKM. CDR3 length: 14 amino acids. The CDR3 nucleotides read TGTGCCAGCATGGGAGGGGGCTTTGAGGACGAGCAGTACTTC. Its protein product is CASMGGGFEDEQYF.

The V gene is TRBV6-6, the J gene TRBJ1-1; D possibly corresponds to TRBD1 (5 bases). Trimming pared 10 bases from V and 2 bases from J, leaving 23 bases between. This CDR3 contains 16 residues. From germline, CDR1 is MNHNY and CDR2 SVGAGI (reference sequence). CDR3 DNA sequence: TGTGCCACCACCGGTGGGGGAAGGGTGAGAAACACTGAAGCTTTCTTT. It translates to CATTGGGRVRNTEAFF.

The chain joins TRBV19 to TRBJ2-5, with unresolved D. Trimming took 6 bases from V and 5 from J, leaving 7 bases between them. Germline V gene sequence: CDR1 LNHDA, CDR2 SQIVND (reference sequence). The CDR3 spans 11 residues. The CDR3: CASSPKETQYF. CDR3 sequence (DNA): TGTGCCAGTAGCCCCAAGGAGACCCAGTACTTC.

The rearrangement links TRBV3-1 (or the pseudogene TRBV3-2) to TRBJ1-3; the D gene is possibly TRBD1 (5 bases). Between the trimmed V and J ends, which lost 4 bases and 0 bases, there was a span of 13 bases. Germline CDR1 and CDR2: LGHDT and YNNKEL (reference sequence). This CDR3 has 16 residues. CDR3 in DNA: TGTGCCAGCAGCCCCTTTGGGGGGTTCTCTGGAAACACCATATATTTT. It specifies CASSPFGGFSGNTIYF.

This rearrangement joins TRBV7-3 to TRBJ2-7, with D possibly TRBD1 on 6 matching bases. The germline V gene encodes CDR1 SGHTA and CDR2 FQGTGA. The CDR3 loop spans 13 amino acids. Trimming shortened V by 5 bases and J by 0 bases, and 8 bases separated the two germline ends. CDR3 amino acids: CASSRDNSYEQYF. CDR3 DNA sequence: TGTGCCAGCAGCCGGGACAACTCCTACGAGCAGTACTTC.

The chain carries TRBV7-2 and TRBJ2-5; 10 bases agree with TRBD1. With V trimmed by 4 bases and J by 5 bases, 7 bases remained unmatched. The CDR3 covers 15 residues. Germline V gene sequence: CDR1 SGHTA, CDR2 FQGNSA. The CDR3 nucleotides read TGTGCCAGCAGCTCCGGGACAGGGGTCCCGGAGACCCAGTACTTC. It is translated as CASSSGTGVPETQYF.

V and J are TRBV10-2 and TRBJ1-3; no clear D gene. Trimming removed 4 bases from V and 0 bases from J, with 13 bases in between. The CDR3 totals 16 residues. The germline V gene has CDR1 WSHSY and CDR2 SAAADI. The CDR3 reads CASSAWDPRSGNTIYF. The DNA for the CDR3 is TGCGCCAGCAGTGCATGGGATCCCCGCTCTGGAAACACCATATATTTT.

This clone has only one observation. The chain is built from TRBV18 and TRBJ1-3, with no clear D. The CDR3 sequence is 14 residues long. Trimming left V 3 bases short and J 2 bases short, with 8 bases between. CDR1 and CDR2 from the germline V gene are KGHSH and LQKENI. The CDR3 bases are TGTGCCAGCTCACCGGTCAGACCTGGAAACACCATATATTTT. Translation gives CASSPVRPGNTIYF. Combining the CDR3 with reference TRBV18 and TRBJ1-3 gives the whole variable domain NAGVMQNPRHLVRRRGQEARLRCSPMKGHSHVYWYRQLPEEGLKFMVYLQKENIIDESGMPKERFSAEFPKEGPSILRIQQVVRGDSAAYFCASSPVRPGNTIYFGEGSWLTVV.

Only one count was recorded for this clone. V gene TRBV9 combines with J gene TRBJ2-1, with a weak D call TRBD1 (6 bases). The CDR3 consists of 15 residues. V was pared by 4 bases and J by 2 bases, with 13 bases between. CDR1 and CDR2 from the germline V gene are SGDLS and YYNGEE. This CDR3 reads CASSPTRGTYNEQFF. The CDR3 coding sequence is TGTGCCAGCAGCCCAACCAGGGGAACCTACAATGAGCAGTTCTTC. Full variable domain (outside the CDR3, taken from reference TRBV9 and TRBJ2-1): DSGVTQTPKHLITATGQRVTLRCSPRSGDLSVYWYQQSLDQGLQFLIQYYNGEERAKGNILERFSAQQFPDLHSELNLSSLELGDSALYFCASSPTRGTYNEQFFGPGTRLTVL.

The chain couples TRBV7-2 to TRBJ2-5; D call uncertain. CDR1 is SGHTA, CDR2 FQGNSA, per germline. The CDR3 loop spans 13 amino acids. Trimming left V 6 bases short and J 4 bases short, with 12 bases between. This CDR3 is CASRRRAGETQYF. The CDR3 DNA sequence: TGTGCCAGCAGAAGACGGGCCGGAGAGACCCAGTACTTC.

The gene calls are TRBV2 and TRBJ1-1, with unresolved D. Germline values: CDR1 SNHLY, CDR2 FYNNEI. V dropped 10 bases and J dropped 1 base, with 19 bases sitting between them. The CDR3 is made up of 15 amino acids. CDR3 DNA sequence: TGTGCCACCTCGGATAATATACAAGAGAACACTGAAGCTTTCTTT. This codes for CATSDNIQENTEAFF.

This chain joins TRBV4-3 and TRBJ2-1; 9 nucleotides match TRBD2. The trim removed 0 bases at V and 2 bases at J, leaving 5 bases unmatched. The CDR3 consists of 17 residues. Germline V gene lookup returns CDR1 LGHNA and CDR2 YSLEER. The CDR3 spells CASSQEERGATYNEQFF. Here the CDR3 DNA reads TGCGCCAGCAGCCAAGAAGAGCGGGGGGCAACCTACAATGAGCAGTTCTTC.

This chain uses TRBV2 with TRBJ2-3; perhaps TRBD1 as D (5 bases). Germline CDR1 and CDR2: SNHLY and FYNNEI. Trimming shortened V by 6 bases and J by 0 bases, and 19 bases separated the two germline ends. The CDR3 runs 17 residues. In nucleotides, the CDR3 is TGTGCCAGCAGCCCCGTTGGGGCCTCCTCTAGCACAGATACGCAGTATTTT. It specifies CASSPVGASSSTDTQYF.

The J gene is TRBJ1-1, the V gene TRBV13; 8 bases map to TRBD1. Germline CDR1 is PRHDT and CDR2 is FYEKMQ (reference sequence). J gave up 5 bases and V 5 bases, and 7 bases lay outside the gene matches. The CDR3 runs to 14 residues. DNA of the CDR3: TGTGCCAGCAGCCTATGGACAGGGAGGACTGAAGCTTTCTTT. This encodes CASSLWTGRTEAFF.

The chain couples TRBV29-1 to TRBJ2-1, with D possibly being TRBD2 (6 bases). Germline CDR1 SQVTM, CDR2 ANQGSEA. Trimming pared 2 bases from V and 4 bases from J, leaving 12 bases between. The length of the CDR3 is 14 residues. CDR3 nucleotide sequence: TGCAGCGTTGAACGGCGGGGTGGATACAATGAGCAGTTCTTC. It is translated as CSVERRGGYNEQFF.

V and J are TRBV5-4 and TRBJ2-7, with 7 bases that match TRBD2. This CDR3 is built from 14 residues. Germline V gene data show CDR1 as SGHNT and CDR2 as YYREEE (reference sequence). The V gene end was trimmed by 5 bases and the J gene end by 6 bases; junction bases not matched to a gene: 11. CDR3 DNA sequence: TGTGCCAGCAGACCAGGACTAGTCGCCGGCGAGCAGTACTTC. Translated, it gives CASRPGLVAGEQYF.

The chain carries TRBV5-1 and TRBJ2-4, with D unclear. This CDR3 is 17 amino acids long. The V gene lost 0 bases and the J gene lost 1 base, with 14 bases spanning the gap. CDR1 is SGHRS, CDR2 YFSETQ, per germline. The CDR3 protein is CASSLDSRYVAKNIQYF. CDR3 nucleotide sequence: TGCGCCAGCAGCTTGGACTCCCGGTACGTTGCCAAAAACATTCAGTACTTC.

This chain uses TRBV7-2 with TRBJ2-4; 9 nucleotides match TRBD1. CDR1 and CDR2 from the germline V gene are SGHTA and FQGNSA. CDR3 length equals 14 residues. The trim removed 4 bases at V and 6 bases at J, leaving 4 bases unmatched. CDR3: CASSSTGGGNIQYF. The CDR3 DNA follows: TGTGCCAGCAGCTCGACAGGGGGTGGAAACATTCAGTACTTC. The variable domain in full, completed from reference TRBV7-2 and TRBJ2-4, reads GAGVSQSPSNKVTEKGKDVELRCDPISGHTALYWYRQSLGQGLEFLIYFQGNSAPDKSGLPSDRFSAERTGGSVSTLTIQRTQQEDSAVYLCASSSTGGGNIQYFGAGTRLSVL.